This TCR beta chain was documented in a study of spatial heterogeneity in lung cancer. Turning to the study itself: The donors, about 78 patients with untreated early-stage non-small cell lung cancer, provided the samples. Detection consistently captured more beta-chain sequences than alpha-chain sequences. General study points: There were more appearances of ubiquitous expanded tumor TCRs in blood at resection than at follow-up.

Time point reported: blood at routine non-recurrence follow-up after resection. Comments on this clonotype: What it binds is unknown.

TCRdb passed the 5' RACE reads through MiXCR, listing each CDR3 protein once. Of more than 15,000 distinct CDR3 sequences listed, about a fifth were seen once; the top ten hold roughly 6.7%. The receptor's source is a male donor with early-stage non-small cell lung cancer. The sequenced sample was PBMCs, obtained at follow-up.

This chain's CDR3 is CASSPLQGYYEQYF. Here the CDR3 DNA reads TGTGCCAGCAGCCCCTTACAGGGTTACTACGAGCAGTACTTC. The rearrangement joins TRBV7-6 to TRBJ2-7; maybe TRBD1 (6 bases). From germline, CDR1 is SGHVS and CDR2 FNYEAQ. The CDR3 loop spans 14 amino acids. The ends were cut back, 5 bases at V and 3 bases at J, with 14 bases in the middle. The whole variable domain, filled in from reference TRBV7-6 and TRBJ2-7, reads GAGVSQSPRYKVTKRGQDVALRCDPISGHVSLYWYRQALGQGPEFLTYFNYEAQQDKSGLPNDRFSAERPEGSISTLTIQRTEQRDSAMYRCASSPLQGYYEQYFGPGTRLTVT.